This T cell receptor (beta chain) appears in the sequencing data of a study of early T cells in non-severe SARS-CoV-2 infection. Study in general: Bulk RNA taken from unsorted whole blood was sequenced, leaving chains unpaired.

As part of library construction, unique molecular identifiers were attached to individual cDNA molecules. TCRdb re-derived calls from the 5' RACE reads in MiXCR, one entry per CDR3 protein. The data contain roughly 35,000 distinct CDR3 sequences, roughly 5% of them singletons. This clonotype was observed at least ten times. This clonotype was obtained from an adult who was a healthcare worker with PCR-confirmed SARS-CoV-2 infection or an uninfected control (not recorded which). Sequenced material: whole blood.

CDR3 DNA: TGTGCCAGTGGTACCGGGACTAGCGGGGGGAGCAATGAGCAGTTCTTC. This sequence encodes CASGTGTSGGSNEQFF. The chain carries TRBV19 and TRBJ2-1, with TRBD2 matching over 15 bases. This CDR3 region has 16 residues. Germline CDR1 reads LNHDA; CDR2 reads SQIVND (reference sequence). Trimming took 8 bases from V and 6 from J; bases not matched to a gene: 8. Based on the CDR3 plus reference TRBV19 and TRBJ2-1, the full variable domain is DGGITQSPKYLFRKEGQNVTLSCEQNLNHDAMYWYRQDPGQGLRLIYYSQIVNDFQKGDIAEGYSVSREKKESFPLTVTSAQKNPTAFYLCASGTGTSGGSNEQFFGPGTRLTVL.